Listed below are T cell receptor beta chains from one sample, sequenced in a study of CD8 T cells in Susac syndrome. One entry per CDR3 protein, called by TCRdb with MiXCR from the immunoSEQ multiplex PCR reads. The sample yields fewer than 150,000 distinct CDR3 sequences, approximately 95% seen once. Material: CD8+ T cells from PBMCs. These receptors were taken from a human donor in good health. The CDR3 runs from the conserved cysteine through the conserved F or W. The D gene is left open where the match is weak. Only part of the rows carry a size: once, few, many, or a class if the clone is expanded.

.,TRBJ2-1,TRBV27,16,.,CASSLSQGFSYNEQFF,TGTGCCAGCAGTTTATCCCAGGGCTTCTCCTACAATGAGCAGTTCTTC
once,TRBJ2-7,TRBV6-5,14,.,CASSVGLASGEQYF,TGTGCCAGCAGTGTCGGACTGGCCAGCGGCGAGCAGTACTTC
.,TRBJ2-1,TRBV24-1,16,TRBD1,CATSDTGTGGGNEQFF,TGTGCCACCAGTGATACCGGGACAGGGGGTGGCAATGAGCAGTTCTTC
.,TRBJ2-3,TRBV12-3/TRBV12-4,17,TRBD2,CASSLGGTSGIADTQYF,TGTGCCAGCAGTTTAGGAGGGACTAGCGGGATCGCAGATACGCAGTATTTT
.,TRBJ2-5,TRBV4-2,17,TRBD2,CASSQDASSGRGETQYF,TGTGCCAGCAGCCAAGATGCGTCTAGCGGGAGAGGCGAGACCCAGTACTTC
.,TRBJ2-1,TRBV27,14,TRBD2,CASQGLAGLNEQFF,TGTGCCAGCCAGGGACTAGCGGGACTCAATGAGCAGTTCTTC
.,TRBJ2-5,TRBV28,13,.,CASSSPEKETQYF,TGTGCCAGCAGTTCCCCAGAGAAAGAGACCCAGTACTTC
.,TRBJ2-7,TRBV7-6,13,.,CASSLADRFEQYF,TGTGCCAGCAGCTTAGCGGATCGCTTCGAGCAGTACTTC
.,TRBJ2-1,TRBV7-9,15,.,CASSKAGSSPNEQFF,TGTGCCAGCAGCAAAGCGGGCAGTTCCCCCAATGAGCAGTTCTTC
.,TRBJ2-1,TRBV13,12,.,CASSVTVNEQFF,TGTGCCAGCAGCGTCACAGTGAATGAGCAGTTCTTC
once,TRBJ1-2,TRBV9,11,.,CASSGRNGYTF,TGTGCCAGCAGCGGTCGGAATGGCTACACCTTC
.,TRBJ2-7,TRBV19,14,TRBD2,CASSMWTSGNEQYF,TGTGCCAGTAGTATGTGGACTAGCGGAAACGAGCAGTACTTC
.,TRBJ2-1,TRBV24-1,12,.,CATSDWETEQFF,TGTGCCACCAGTGATTGGGAGACCGAGCAGTTCTTC
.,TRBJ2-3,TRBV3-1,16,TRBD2,CASSLGRGVSTDTQYF,TGTGCCAGCAGCCTTGGGCGGGGGGTGAGCACAGATACGCAGTATTTT
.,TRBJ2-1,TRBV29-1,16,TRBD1,CSVDPVGTGRRNEQFF,TGCAGCGTTGATCCCGTGGGGACAGGGAGGAGGAATGAGCAGTTCTTC
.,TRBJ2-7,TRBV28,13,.,CASSWQGSYEQYF,TGTGCCAGCAGTTGGCAGGGTTCCTACGAGCAGTACTTC
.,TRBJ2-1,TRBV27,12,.,CASSFSGTEQFF,TGTGCCAGCAGTTTCAGCGGCACAGAGCAGTTCTTC
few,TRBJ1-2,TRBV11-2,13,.,CASSFLTGYGYTF,TGTGCCAGCAGCTTCCTTACAGGGTATGGCTACACCTTC
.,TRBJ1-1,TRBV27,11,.,CASRKGSEAFF,TGTGCCAGCAGGAAGGGCTCTGAAGCCTTCTTT
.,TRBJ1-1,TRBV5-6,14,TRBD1,CASSPGDRTTEAFF,TGTGCCAGCAGCCCAGGGGACAGGACCACTGAAGCTTTCTTT
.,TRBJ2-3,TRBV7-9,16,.,CASSFAPGPLTDTQYF,TGTGCCAGCAGCTTTGCCCCGGGTCCTCTCACAGATACGCAGTATTTT
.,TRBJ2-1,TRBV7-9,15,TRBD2,CASSSPGLVPNEQFF,TGTGCCAGCAGCTCACCGGGACTAGTCCCCAATGAGCAGTTCTTC
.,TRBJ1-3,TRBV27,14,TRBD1,CASSRGMSGNTIYF,TGTGCCAGCAGCAGGGGGATGAGTGGAAACACCATATATTTT
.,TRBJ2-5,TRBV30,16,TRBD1,CAWSARRTGAQETQYF,TGTGCCTGGAGTGCTAGACGGACAGGGGCGCAAGAGACCCAGTACTTC
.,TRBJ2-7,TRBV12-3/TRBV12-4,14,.,CASSLAHNSYEQYF,TGTGCCAGCAGTTTAGCGCACAACTCCTACGAGCAGTACTTC
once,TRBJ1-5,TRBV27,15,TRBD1,CASSFDQGAVWPQHF,TGTGCCAGCAGTTTTGATCAGGGGGCTGTTTGGCCCCAGCATTTT
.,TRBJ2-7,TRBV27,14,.,CASSFQGTQYEQYF,TGTGCCAGCAGTTTCCAGGGAACGCAGTACGAGCAGTACTTC
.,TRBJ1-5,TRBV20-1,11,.,CSASLGQPQHF,TGCAGTGCTAGTTTGGGGCAGCCCCAGCATTTT
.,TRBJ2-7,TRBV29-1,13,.,CSVVLGNSYEQYF,TGCAGCGTTGTTTTGGGGAACTCCTACGAGCAGTACTTC
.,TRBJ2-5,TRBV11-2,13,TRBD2,CASSHWEGETQYF,TGTGCCAGCAGCCACTGGGAGGGGGAGACCCAGTACTTC
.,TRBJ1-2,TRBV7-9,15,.,CAGSSAGAFGYGYTF,TGTGCCGGCAGCTCGGCAGGGGCTTTTGGCTATGGCTACACCTTC
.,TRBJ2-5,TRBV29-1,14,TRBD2,CSVVGAGEAETQYF,TGCAGCGTTGTAGGAGCGGGAGAAGCAGAGACCCAGTACTTC
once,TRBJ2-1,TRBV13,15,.,CASSVREATYNEQFF,TGTGCCAGCAGCGTCCGGGAAGCAACCTACAATGAGCAGTTCTTC
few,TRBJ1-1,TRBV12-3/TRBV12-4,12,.,CASSDLRGEAFF,TGTGCCAGCAGCGACTTGAGAGGTGAGGCTTTCTTT
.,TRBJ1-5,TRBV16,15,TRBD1,CASSVGTVSNQPQHF,TGTGCCAGCAGCGTTGGGACAGTCAGCAATCAGCCCCAGCATTTT
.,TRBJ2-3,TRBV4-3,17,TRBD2,CASSQDRLADPGDTQYF,TGCGCCAGCAGCCAAGATCGGCTAGCGGATCCAGGAGATACGCAGTATTTT
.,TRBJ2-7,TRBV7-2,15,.,CASSFDHRGPYEQYF,TGTGCCAGCAGCTTCGATCATCGTGGTCCCTACGAGCAGTACTTC
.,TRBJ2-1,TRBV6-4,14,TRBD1,CASSAGTERNEQFF,TGTGCCAGCAGCGCCGGGACAGAGCGCAATGAGCAGTTCTTC
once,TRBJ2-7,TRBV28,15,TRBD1,CASSSPWTGSYEQYF,TGTGCCAGCAGCTCGCCCTGGACAGGGAGCTACGAGCAGTACTTC
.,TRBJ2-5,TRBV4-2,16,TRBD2,CASRKVQREGPETQYF,TGTGCCAGCAGGAAGGTCCAGCGGGAGGGCCCTGAGACCCAGTACTTC
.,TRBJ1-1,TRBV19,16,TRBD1,CASKRTGEWSDTEAFF,TGTGCCAGTAAGAGGACAGGGGAATGGTCTGACACTGAAGCTTTCTTT
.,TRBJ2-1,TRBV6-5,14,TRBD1,CASSYGQGVGEQFF,TGTGCCAGCAGTTACGGGCAGGGGGTAGGTGAGCAGTTCTTC
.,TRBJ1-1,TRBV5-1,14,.,CASSPTGLDTEAFF,TGCGCCAGCAGCCCAACAGGGCTCGACACTGAAGCTTTCTTT
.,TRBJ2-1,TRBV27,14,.,CASSFSTGLNEQFF,TGTGCCAGCAGTTTCAGCACAGGCCTCAATGAGCAGTTCTTC
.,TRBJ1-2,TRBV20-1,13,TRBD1,CSVMDRVDYGYTF,TGCAGTGTAATGGACAGGGTCGACTATGGCTACACCTTC
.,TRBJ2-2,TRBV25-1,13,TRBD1,CASWTGGSGELFF,TGTGCCAGCTGGACAGGGGGGAGCGGGGAGCTGTTTTTT
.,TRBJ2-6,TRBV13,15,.,CASSLPDSGANVLTF,TGTGCCAGCAGCTTACCGGACTCTGGGGCCAACGTCCTGACTTTC
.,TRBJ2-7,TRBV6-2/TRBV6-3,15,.,CASRSVRSASYEQYF,TGTGCCAGCAGGTCAGTCCGTTCAGCCTCCTACGAGCAGTACTTC
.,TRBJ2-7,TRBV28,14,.,CASSSESKTHEQYF,TGTGCCAGCAGTTCTGAGTCTAAAACCCACGAGCAGTACTTC
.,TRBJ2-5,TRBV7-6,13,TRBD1,CASSSFRGETQYF,TGTGCCAGCAGCTCATTCAGGGGGGAGACCCAGTACTTC
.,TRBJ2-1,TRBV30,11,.,CAWKELAEQFF,TGTGCCTGGAAAGAGTTGGCTGAGCAGTTCTTC
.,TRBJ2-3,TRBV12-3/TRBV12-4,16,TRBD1,CASSSTGTGGTDTQYF,TGTGCCAGCAGTTCTACCGGGACAGGGGGTACAGATACGCAGTATTTT
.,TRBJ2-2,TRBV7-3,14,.,CASSLGSNTGELFF,TGTGCCAGCTCTCTAGGTTCGAACACCGGGGAGCTGTTTTTT
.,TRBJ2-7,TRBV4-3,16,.,CASSQDGRDRLYEQYF,TGCGCCAGCAGCCAAGATGGGAGGGACAGGCTCTACGAGCAGTACTTC